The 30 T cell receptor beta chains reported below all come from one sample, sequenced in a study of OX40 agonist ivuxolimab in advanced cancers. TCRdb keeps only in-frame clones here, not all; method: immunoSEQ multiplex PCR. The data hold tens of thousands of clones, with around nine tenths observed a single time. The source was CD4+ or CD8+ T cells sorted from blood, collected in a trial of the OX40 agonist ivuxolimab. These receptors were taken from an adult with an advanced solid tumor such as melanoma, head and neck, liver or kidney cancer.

This chain's CDR3 is CASSLGWAMSTEAFF. DNA for the CDR3: TGTGCCAGCAGCTTAGGTTGGGCCATGAGCACTGAAGCTTTCTTT. The genes are TRBV5-6 and TRBJ1-1; D unresolved. This CDR3 has 15 amino acids. The V gene lost 2 bases and the J gene lost 4 bases, with 15 bases spanning the gap. Germline-derived CDR1 and CDR2 are SGHDT and YYEEEE.

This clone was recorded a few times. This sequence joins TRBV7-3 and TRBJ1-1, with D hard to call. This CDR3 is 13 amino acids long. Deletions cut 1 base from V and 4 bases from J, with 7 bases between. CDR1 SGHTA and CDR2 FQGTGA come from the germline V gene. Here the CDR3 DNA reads TGTGCCAGCAGCTTAAGGAGGGCCACTGAAGCTTTCTTT. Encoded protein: CASSLRRATEAFF.

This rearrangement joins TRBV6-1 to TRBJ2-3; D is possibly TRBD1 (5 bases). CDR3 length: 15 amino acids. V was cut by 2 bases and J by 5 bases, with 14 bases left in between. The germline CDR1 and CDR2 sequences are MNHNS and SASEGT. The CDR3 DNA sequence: TGTGCCAGCAGTGAAATGTGGGCTAGGGGAGATACGCAGTATTTT. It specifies CASSEMWARGDTQYF.

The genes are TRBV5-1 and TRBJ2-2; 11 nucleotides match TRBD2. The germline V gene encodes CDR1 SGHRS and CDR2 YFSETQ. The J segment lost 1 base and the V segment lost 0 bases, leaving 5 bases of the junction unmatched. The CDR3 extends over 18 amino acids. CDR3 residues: CASSLEIAGGLNTGELFF. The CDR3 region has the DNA TGCGCCAGCAGCTTGGAGATAGCGGGAGGGCTGAACACCGGGGAGCTGTTTTTT.

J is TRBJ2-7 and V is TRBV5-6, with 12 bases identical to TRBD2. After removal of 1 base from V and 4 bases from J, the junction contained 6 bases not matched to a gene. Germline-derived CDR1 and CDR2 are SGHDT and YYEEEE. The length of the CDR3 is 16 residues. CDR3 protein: CASSLLAGGGSYEQYF. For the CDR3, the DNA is TGTGCCAGCAGCTTGCTAGCGGGAGGGGGCAGTTACGAGCAGTACTTC.

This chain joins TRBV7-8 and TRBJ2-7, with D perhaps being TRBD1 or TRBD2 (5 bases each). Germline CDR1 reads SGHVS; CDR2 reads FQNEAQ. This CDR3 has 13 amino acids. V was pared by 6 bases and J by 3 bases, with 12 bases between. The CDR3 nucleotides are TGTGCCAGCAGTTCGGGACCCTTCTACGAGCAGTACTTC. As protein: CASSSGPFYEQYF.

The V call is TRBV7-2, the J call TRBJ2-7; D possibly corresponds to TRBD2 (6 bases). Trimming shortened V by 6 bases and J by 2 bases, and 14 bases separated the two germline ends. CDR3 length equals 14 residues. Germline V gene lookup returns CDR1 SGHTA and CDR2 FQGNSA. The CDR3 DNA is TGTGCCAGCAGAGTGGAGGGCCGCACCTACGAGCAGTACTTC. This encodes CASRVEGRTYEQYF.

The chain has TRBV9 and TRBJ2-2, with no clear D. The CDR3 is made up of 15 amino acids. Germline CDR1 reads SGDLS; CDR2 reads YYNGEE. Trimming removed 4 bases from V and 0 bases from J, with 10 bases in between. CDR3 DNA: TGTGCCAGCAGCTCTCAGACCCCGAACACCGGGGAGCTGTTTTTT. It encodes CASSSQTPNTGELFF.

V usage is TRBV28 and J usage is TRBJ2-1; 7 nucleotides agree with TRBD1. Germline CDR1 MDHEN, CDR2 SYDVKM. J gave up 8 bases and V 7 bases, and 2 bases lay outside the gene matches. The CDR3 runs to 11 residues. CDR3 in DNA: TGTGCCAGCACAGGGGGTTATGAGCAGTTCTTC. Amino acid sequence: CASTGGYEQFF.

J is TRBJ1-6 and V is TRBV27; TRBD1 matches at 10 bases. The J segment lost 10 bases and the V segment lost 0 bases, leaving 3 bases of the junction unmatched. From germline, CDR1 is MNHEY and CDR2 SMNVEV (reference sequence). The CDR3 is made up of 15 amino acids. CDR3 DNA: TGTGCCAGCAGTTTATCGGGACAGGGGAAATCACCCCTCCACTTT. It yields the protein CASSLSGQGKSPLHF.

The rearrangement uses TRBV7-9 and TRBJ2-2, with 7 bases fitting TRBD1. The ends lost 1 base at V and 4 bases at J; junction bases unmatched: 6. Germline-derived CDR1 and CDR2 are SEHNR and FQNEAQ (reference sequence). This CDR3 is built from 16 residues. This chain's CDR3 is CASSLGTGTVTGELFF. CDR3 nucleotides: TGTGCCAGCAGCTTAGGAACGGGGACAGTCACCGGGGAGCTGTTTTTT.

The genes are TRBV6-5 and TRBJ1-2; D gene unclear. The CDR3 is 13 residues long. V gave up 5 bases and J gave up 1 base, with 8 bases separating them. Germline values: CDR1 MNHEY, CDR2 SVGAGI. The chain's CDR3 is CASSPANNYGYTF. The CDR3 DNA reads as TGTGCCAGCAGTCCGGCCAATAACTATGGCTACACCTTC.

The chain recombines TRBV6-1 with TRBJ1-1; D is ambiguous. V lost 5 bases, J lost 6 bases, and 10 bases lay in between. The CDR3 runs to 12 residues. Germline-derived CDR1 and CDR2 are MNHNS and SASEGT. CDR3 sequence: CASSYPYAEAFF. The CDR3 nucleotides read TGTGCCAGCAGTTATCCTTACGCTGAAGCTTTCTTT.

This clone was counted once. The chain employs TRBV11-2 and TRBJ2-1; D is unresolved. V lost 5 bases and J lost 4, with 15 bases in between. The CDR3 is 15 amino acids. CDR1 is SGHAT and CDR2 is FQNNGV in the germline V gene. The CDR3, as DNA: TGTGCCAGCAGCCCGAGGCAAACCCATTACAATGAGCAGTTCTTC. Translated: CASSPRQTHYNEQFF.

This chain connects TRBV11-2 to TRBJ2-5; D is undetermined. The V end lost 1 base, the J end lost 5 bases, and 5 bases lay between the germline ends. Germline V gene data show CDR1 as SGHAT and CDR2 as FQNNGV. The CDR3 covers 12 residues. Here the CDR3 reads CASSLVQETQYF. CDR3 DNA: TGTGCCAGCAGCTTAGTCCAGGAGACCCAGTACTTC.

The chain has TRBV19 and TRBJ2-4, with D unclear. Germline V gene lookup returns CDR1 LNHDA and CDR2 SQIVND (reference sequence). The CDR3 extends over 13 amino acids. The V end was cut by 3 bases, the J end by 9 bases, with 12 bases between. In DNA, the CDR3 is TGTGCCAGTAGTATCCCCGGAGATTTCATTCAGTACTTC. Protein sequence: CASSIPGDFIQYF. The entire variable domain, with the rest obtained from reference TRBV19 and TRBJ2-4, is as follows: DGGITQSPKYLFRKEGQNVTLSCEQNLNHDAMYWYRQDPGQGLRLIYYSQIVNDFQKGDIAEGYSVSREKKESFPLTVTSAQKNPTAFYLCASSIPGDFIQYFGAGTRLSVL.

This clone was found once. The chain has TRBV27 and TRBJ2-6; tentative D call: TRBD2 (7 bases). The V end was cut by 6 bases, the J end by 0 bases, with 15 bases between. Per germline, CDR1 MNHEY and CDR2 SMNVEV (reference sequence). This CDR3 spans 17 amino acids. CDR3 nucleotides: TGTGCCAGCAGGAGGGGGGGCACCCTCTCTGGGGCCAACGTCCTGACTTTC. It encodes CASRRGGTLSGANVLTF.

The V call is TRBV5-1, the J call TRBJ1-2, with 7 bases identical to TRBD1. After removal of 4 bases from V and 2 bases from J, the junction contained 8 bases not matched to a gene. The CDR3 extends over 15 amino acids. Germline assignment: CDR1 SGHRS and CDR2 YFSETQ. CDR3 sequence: CASSPQTGTNYGYTF. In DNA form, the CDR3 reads TGCGCCAGCAGCCCCCAGACAGGGACGAACTATGGCTACACCTTC.

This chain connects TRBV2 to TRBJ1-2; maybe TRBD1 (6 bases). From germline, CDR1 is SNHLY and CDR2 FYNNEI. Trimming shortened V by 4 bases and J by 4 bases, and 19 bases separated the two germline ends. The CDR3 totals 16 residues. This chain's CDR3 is CASSVSGGGSLYGYTF. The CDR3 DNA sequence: TGTGCCAGCAGTGTCTCGGGGGGCGGCTCTCTCTATGGCTACACCTTC.

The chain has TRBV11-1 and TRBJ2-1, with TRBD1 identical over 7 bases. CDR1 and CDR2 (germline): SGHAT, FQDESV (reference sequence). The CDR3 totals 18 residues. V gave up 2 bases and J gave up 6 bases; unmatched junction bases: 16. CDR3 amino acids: CASSLLAPTGRNRNEQFF. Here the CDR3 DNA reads TGTGCCAGCAGCTTACTCGCACCGACAGGGCGGAATCGCAATGAGCAGTTCTTC.

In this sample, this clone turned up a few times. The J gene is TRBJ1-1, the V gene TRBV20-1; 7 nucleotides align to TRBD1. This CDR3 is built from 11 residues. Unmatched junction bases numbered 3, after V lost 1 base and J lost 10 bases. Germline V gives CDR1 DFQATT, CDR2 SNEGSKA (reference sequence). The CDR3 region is CSARAAGGAFF. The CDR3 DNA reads TGCAGTGCTAGAGCGGCAGGGGGAGCTTTCTTT.

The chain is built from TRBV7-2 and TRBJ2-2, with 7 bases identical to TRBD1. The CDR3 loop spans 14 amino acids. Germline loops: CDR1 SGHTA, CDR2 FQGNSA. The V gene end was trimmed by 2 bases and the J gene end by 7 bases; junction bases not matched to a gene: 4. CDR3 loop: CASSLRGLGGELFF. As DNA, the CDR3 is TGTGCCAGCAGCTTAAGGGGGCTGGGCGGGGAGCTGTTTTTT.

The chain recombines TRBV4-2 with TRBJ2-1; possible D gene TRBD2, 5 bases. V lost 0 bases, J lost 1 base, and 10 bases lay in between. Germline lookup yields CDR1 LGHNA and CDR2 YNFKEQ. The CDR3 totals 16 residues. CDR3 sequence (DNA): TGTGCCAGCAGCCAAGACCCAGCGGCATCCTACAATGAGCAGTTCTTC. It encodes CASSQDPAASYNEQFF.

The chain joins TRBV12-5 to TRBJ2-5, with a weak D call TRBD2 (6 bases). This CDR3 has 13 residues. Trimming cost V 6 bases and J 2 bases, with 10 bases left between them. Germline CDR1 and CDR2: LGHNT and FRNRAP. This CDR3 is CASGGSGQETQYF. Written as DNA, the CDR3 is TGTGCTAGTGGGGGTAGCGGACAAGAGACCCAGTACTTC.

The DNA of the CDR3 is TGTGCCAGCAGTTTACTACAGAGTGAAGCTTTCTTT. This translates into CASSLLQSEAFF. The chain carries TRBV28 and TRBJ1-1; D is unclear. The germline V and J ends were trimmed by 2 bases and 7 bases, with 8 bases remaining between them. Germline CDR1 reads MDHEN; CDR2 reads SYDVKM. The CDR3 spans 12 residues.

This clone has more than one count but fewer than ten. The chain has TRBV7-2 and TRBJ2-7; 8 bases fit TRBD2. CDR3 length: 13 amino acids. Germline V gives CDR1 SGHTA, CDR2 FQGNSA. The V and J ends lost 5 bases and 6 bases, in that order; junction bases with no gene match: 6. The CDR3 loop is CASSAGREAEQYF. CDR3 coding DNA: TGTGCCAGCAGCGCCGGGCGGGAGGCCGAGCAGTACTTC.

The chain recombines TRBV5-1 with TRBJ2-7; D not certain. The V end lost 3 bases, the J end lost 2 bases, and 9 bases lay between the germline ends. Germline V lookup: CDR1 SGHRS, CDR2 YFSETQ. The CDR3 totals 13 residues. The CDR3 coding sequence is TGCGCCAGCAGCTCAAATACCCCCTACGAGCAGTACTTC. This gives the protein CASSSNTPYEQYF.

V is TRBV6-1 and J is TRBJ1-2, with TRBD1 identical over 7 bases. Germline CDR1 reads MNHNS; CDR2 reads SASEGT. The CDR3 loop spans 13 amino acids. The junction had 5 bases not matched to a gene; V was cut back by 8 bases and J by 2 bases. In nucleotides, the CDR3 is TGTGCCAGCCGCGACAGGGTCAACTATGGCTACACCTTC. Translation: CASRDRVNYGYTF.

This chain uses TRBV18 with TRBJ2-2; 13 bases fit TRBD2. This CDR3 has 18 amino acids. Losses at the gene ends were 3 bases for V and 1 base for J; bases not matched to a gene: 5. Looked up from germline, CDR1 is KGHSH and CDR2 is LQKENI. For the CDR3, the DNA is TGTGCCAGCTCACCGGGGACTAGCGGGACCAAGAACACCGGGGAGCTGTTTTTT. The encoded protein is CASSPGTSGTKNTGELFF.

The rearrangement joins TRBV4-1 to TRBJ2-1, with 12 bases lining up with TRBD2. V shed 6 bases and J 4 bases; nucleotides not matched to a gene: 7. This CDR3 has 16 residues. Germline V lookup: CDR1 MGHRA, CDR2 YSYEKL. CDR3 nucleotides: TGCGCCAGCAGGACTAGCGGGAGTTCAAGGTACAATGAGCAGTTCTTC. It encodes CASRTSGSSRYNEQFF.